This T cell receptor (beta chain) comes out of a study of regulatory T cells in long-lasting Graves disease. Background on the study: Newly diagnosed Graves' patients took antithyroid drugs under 3 months.

Time point reported: newly diagnosed GD, antithyroid drugs for less than 3 months. There was RNA extracted from PBMCs, and the TCR library was made from it. Germline V gene sequence: CDR1 SGHVS, CDR2 FNYEAQ. V was shortened by 5 bases and J by 6 bases, with 9 bases between the two germline ends. This CDR3 spans 12 amino acids. This clonotype was picked up one time. Its antigen remains unknown. Points from the study as a whole: A reduction in accuracy may have resulted from the small sample size. New patients shared fewer public clonotypes (more than 850) than persistent patients did (about 2,700). Persistent Graves' patients showed less TCR diversity than newly diagnosed patients showed.

Through Arm-PCR of CDR3 regions and iRepertoire HTBI primers, TCR beta libraries were built. From the multiplex PCR reads, TCRdb called clonotypes with MiXCR, one entry per CDR3 protein. The sample includes approximately 230,000 distinct CDR3 sequences, approximately 20% seen only once; the top ten take 22%. This chain joins TRBV7-6 and TRBJ2-3, with no clear D. The clonotype comes from a female donor with Graves disease. Source: peripheral blood mononuclear cells (PBMCs), taken at new diagnosis, from a patient treated with antithyroid drugs. In DNA form, the CDR3 reads TGTGCCAGCAGCCTCATCGGGGATACGCAGTATTTT. Its protein product is CASSLIGDTQYF. Full variable domain (outside the CDR3, taken from reference TRBV7-6 and TRBJ2-3): GAGVSQSPRYKVTKRGQDVALRCDPISGHVSLYWYRQALGQGPEFLTYFNYEAQQDKSGLPNDRFSAERPEGSISTLTIQRTEQRDSAMYRCASSLIGDTQYFGPGTRLTVL.